The clone carrying this T cell receptor (beta chain) came up once. The protocol was immunoSEQ multiplex PCR, while the TCRdb copy is restricted to in-frame clones and leaves out a portion. The sample carries 250,000 or so clones, 90% to 95% recorded once. The V gene lost 3 bases and the J gene lost 8 bases, with 6 bases spanning the gap. This CDR3 is built from 11 residues. The germline V gene has CDR1 SGDLS and CDR2 YYNGEE. This sample stems from a study of T cell responses to AZD1222 COVID-19 vaccine. This clonotype was obtained from an adult in good health. The chain employs TRBV9 and TRBJ2-1; no definite D call. The sample was peripheral blood, taken on day 0 of AZD1222 vaccination. The DNA for the CDR3 is TGTGCCAGCAGCGCAGGACATGAGCAGTTCTTC. As protein: CASSAGHEQFF.